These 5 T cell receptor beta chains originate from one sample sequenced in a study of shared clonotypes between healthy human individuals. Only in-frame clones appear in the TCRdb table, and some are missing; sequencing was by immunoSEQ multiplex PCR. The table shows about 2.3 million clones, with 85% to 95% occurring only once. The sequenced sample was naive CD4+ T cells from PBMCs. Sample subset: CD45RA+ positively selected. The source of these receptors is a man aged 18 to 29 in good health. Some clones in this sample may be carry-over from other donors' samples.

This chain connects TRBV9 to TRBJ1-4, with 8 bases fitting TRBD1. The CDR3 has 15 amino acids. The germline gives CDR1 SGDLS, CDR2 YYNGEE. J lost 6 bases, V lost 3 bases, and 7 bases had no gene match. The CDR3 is CASSAATGADEKLFF. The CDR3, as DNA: TGTGCCAGCAGCGCAGCGACAGGGGCGGATGAAAAACTGTTTTTT. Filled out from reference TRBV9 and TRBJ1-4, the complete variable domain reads DSGVTQTPKHLITATGQRVTLRCSPRSGDLSVYWYQQSLDQGLQFLIQYYNGEERAKGNILERFSAQQFPDLHSELNLSSLELGDSALYFCASSAATGADEKLFFGSGTQLSVL.

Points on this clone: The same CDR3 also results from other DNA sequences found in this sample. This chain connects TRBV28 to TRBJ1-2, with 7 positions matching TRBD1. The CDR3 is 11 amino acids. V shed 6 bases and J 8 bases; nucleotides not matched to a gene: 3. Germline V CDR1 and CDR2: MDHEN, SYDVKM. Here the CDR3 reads CASSPTGGYTF. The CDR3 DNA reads TGTGCCAGCAGCCCGACAGGGGGCTACACCTTC.

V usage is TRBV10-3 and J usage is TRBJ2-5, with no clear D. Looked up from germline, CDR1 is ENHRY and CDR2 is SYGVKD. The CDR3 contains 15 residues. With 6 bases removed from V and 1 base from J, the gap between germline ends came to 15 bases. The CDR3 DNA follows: TGTGCCATCAGCGCGGAGCCCCCGCCCCAAGAGACCCAGTACTTC. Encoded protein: CAISAEPPPQETQYF.

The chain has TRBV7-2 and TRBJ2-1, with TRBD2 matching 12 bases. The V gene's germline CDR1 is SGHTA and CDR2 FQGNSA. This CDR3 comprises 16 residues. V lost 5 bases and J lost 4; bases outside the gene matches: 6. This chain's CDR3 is CASSPAGTSGYNEQFF. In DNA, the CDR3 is TGTGCCAGCAGCCCGGCCGGGACTAGCGGGTACAATGAGCAGTTCTTC.

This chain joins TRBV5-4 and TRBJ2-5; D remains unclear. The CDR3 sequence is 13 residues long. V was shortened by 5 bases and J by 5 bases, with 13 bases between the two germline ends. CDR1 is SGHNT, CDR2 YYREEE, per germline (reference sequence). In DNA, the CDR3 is TGTGCCAGCAGGGGTGGGCCTCAGGAGACCCAGTACTTC. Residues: CASRGGPQETQYF.